This T cell receptor beta chain was profiled in a study of tissue T cells after allogeneic stem cell transplantation. The study's findings and limits: In patients and mice, blood and spleen missed much of tissue repertoire.

Points on this clone: Antigen unknown.

CDR1 SGHAT and CDR2 FQDESV come from the germline V gene (reference sequence). With 1 base removed from V and 3 bases from J, the gap between germline ends came to 12 bases. The CDR3 length is 15 residues. Sequencing used immunoSEQ multiplex PCR; TCRdb keeps in-frame clones, though not all of them. Among over 25,000 clones listed, over 75% were seen once. Here the sequenced sample was blood, taken before transplantation. The chain uses TRBV11-1 and TRBJ1-1, with D perhaps matching TRBD1 (6 bases). The sequence derives from a woman aged 18-49 years who later had graft-versus-host disease after an allogeneic stem cell transplant. The chain's CDR3 is CASSLVAGAHTEAFF. DNA of the CDR3: TGTGCCAGCAGCTTAGTGGCAGGGGCCCACACTGAAGCTTTCTTT.